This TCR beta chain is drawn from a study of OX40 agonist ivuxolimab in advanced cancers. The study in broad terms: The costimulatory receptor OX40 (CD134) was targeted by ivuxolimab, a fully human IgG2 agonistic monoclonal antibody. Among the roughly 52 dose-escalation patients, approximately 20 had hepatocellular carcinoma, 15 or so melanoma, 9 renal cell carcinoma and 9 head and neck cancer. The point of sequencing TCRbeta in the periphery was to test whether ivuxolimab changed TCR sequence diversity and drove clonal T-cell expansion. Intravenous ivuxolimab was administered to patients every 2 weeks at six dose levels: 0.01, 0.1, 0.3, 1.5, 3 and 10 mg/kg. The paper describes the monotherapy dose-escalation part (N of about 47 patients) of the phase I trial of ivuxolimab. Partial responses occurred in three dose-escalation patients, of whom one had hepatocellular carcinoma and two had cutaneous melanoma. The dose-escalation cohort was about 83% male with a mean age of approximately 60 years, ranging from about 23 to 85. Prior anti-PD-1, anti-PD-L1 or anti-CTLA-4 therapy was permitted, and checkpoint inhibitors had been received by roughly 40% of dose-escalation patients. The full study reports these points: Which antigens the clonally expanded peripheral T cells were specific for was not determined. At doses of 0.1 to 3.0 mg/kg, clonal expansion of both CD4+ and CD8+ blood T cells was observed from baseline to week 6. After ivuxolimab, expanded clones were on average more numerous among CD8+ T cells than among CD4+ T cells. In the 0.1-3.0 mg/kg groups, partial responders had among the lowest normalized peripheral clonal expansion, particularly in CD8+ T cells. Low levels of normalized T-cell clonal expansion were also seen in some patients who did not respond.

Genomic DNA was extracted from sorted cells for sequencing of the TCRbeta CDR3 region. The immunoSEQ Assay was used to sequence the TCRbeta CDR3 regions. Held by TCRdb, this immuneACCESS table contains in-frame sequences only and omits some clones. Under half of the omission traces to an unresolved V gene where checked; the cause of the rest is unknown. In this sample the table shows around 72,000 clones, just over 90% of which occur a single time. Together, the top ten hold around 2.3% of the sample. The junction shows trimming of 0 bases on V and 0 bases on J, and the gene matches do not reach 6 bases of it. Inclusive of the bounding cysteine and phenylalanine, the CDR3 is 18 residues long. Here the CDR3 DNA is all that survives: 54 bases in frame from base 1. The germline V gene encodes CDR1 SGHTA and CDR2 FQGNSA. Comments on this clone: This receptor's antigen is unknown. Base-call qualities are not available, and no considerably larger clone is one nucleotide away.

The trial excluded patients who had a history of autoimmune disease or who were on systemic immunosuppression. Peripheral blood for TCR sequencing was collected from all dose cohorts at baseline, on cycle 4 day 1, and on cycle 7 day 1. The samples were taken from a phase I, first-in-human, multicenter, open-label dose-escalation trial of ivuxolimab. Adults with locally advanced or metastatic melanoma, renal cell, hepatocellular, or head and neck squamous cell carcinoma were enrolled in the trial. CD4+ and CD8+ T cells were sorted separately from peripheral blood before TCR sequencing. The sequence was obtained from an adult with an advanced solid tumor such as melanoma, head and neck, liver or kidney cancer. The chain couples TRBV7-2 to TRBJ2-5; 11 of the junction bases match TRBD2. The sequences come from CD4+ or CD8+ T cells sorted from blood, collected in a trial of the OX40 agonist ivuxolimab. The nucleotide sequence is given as TGTGCCAGCAGCTTAGCGCTAGCGGGAGGACAGTACCAAGAGACCCAGTACTTC. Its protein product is CASSLALAGGQYQETQYF.